The T cell receptor (beta chain) under discussion was sequenced for a study of blood T cells in healthy people across ages. A J-beta primer mix and a sample-barcoded 5' primer were used in a second PCR of about 7 to 11 cycles. TCRdb called the 5' RACE reads again in MiXCR, with one record for every CDR3 protein. In the table there are about 810,000 distinct CDR3 sequences, approximately 35% of which are singletons. Germline V gene data show CDR1 as DFQATT and CDR2 as SNEGSKA (reference sequence). This CDR3 comprises 13 residues. The sequenced sample was blood. This sequence joins TRBV20-1 and TRBJ2-3; 8 nucleotides match TRBD1. This TCR was recovered from a man younger than 35 in good health. The CDR3 sequence: CRAWTGSTDTQYF. The CDR3 DNA follows: TGCAGAGCTTGGACAGGGTCGACAGATACGCAGTATTTT.